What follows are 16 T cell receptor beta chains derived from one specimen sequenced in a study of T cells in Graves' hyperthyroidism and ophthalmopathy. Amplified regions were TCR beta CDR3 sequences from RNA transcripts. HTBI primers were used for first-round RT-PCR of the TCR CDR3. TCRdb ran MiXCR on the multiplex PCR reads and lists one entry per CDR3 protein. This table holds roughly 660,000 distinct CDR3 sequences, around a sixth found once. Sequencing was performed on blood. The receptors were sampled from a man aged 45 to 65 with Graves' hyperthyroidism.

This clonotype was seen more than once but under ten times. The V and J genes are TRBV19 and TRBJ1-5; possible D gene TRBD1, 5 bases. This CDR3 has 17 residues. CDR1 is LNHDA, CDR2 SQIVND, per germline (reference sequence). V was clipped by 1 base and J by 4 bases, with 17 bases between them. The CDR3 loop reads CASSIVGRDGGNQPQHF. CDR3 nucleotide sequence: TGTGCCAGTAGTATAGTGGGCAGGGATGGTGGGAATCAGCCCCAGCATTTT.

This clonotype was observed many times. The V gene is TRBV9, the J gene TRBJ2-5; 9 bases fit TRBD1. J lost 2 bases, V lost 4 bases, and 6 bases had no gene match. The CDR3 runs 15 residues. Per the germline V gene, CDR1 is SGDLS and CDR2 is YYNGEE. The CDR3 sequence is CASSNRGQGQETQYF. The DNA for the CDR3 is TGTGCCAGCAGCAACCGAGGACAGGGGCAAGAGACCCAGTACTTC.

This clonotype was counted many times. CDR3 residues: CAISDTSRVQETQYF. The CDR3 DNA sequence: TGTGCCATCAGTGATACTAGCCGGGTACAAGAGACCCAGTACTTC. The chain is built from TRBV10-3 and TRBJ2-5; D possibly corresponds to TRBD2 (6 bases). Trimming took off 3 bases at V and 2 bases at J, with 13 bases between the two ends. Germline V CDR1 and CDR2: ENHRY, SYGVKD. CDR3 length: 15 residues.

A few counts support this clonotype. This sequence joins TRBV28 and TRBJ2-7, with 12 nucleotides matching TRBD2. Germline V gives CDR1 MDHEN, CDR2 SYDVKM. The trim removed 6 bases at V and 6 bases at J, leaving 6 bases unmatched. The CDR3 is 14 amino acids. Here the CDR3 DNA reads TGTGCCAGCAGACAGACTAGCGGGAGTAGCGAGCAGTACTTC. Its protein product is CASRQTSGSSEQYF.

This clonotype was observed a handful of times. Here the CDR3 DNA reads TGTGCCAGCAGTTACTCGATAGACAGCTATCAGCCCCAGCATTTT. Its translation is CASSYSIDSYQPQHF. The gene calls are TRBV6-5 and TRBJ1-5; D may be TRBD1 (5 bases). Germline assignment: CDR1 MNHEY and CDR2 SVGAGI. Deletions cut 0 bases from V and 5 bases from J, with 11 bases between. This CDR3 contains 15 residues.

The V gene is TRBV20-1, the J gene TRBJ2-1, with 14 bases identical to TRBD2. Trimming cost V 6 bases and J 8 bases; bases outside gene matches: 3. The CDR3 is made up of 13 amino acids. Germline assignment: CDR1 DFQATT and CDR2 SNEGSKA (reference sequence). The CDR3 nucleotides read TGCAGTGCGGAGGGACTAGCGGGAGATGAGCAGTTCTTC. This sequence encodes CSAEGLAGDEQFF.

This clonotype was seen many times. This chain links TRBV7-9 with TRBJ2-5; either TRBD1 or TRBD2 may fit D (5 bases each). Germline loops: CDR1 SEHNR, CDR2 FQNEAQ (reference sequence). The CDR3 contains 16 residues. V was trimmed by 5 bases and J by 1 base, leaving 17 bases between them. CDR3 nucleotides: TGTGCCAGCAGCATGACCTTGGGGCGGGCCCAAGAGACCCAGTACTTC. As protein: CASSMTLGRAQETQYF. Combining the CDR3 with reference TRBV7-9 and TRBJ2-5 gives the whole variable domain DTGVSQNPRHKITKRGQNVTFRCDPISEHNRLYWYRQTLGQGPEFLTYFQNEAQLEKSRLLSDRFSAERPKGSFSTLEIQRTEQGDSAMYLCASSMTLGRAQETQYFGPGTRLLVL.

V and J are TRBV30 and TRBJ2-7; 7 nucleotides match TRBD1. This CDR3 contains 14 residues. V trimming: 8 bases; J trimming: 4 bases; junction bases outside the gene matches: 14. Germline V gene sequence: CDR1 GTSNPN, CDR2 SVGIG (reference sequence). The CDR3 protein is CASSQDREGYEQYF. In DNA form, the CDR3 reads TGTGCCAGTAGTCAAGACAGGGAAGGGTACGAGCAGTACTTC. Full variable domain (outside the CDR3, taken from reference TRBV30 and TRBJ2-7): SQTIHQWPATLVQPVGSPLSLECTVEGTSNPNLYWYRQAAGRGLQLLFYSVGIGQISSEVPQNLSASRPQDRQFILSSKKLLLSDSGFYLCASSQDREGYEQYFGPGTRLTVT.

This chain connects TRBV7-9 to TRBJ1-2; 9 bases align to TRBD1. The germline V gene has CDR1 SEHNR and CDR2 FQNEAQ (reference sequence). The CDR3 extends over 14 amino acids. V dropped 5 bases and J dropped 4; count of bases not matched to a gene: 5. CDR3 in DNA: TGTGCCAGCAGCGAGGACAGGGGTCCCTATGGCTACACCTTC. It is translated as CASSEDRGPYGYTF.

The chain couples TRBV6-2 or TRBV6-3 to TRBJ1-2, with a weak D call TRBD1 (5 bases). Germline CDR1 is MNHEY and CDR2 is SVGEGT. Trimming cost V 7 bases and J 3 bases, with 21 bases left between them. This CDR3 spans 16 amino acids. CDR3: CASTHGATEEYYGYTF. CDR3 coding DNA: TGTGCCAGCACCCACGGGGCGACCGAAGAGTACTATGGCTACACCTTC.

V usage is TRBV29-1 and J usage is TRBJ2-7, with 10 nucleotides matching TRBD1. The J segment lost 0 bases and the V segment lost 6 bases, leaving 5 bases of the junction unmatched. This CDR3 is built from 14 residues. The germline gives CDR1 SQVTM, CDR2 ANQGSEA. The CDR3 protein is CSVGGTGASYEQYF. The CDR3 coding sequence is TGCAGCGTCGGTGGGACAGGGGCCTCCTACGAGCAGTACTTC.

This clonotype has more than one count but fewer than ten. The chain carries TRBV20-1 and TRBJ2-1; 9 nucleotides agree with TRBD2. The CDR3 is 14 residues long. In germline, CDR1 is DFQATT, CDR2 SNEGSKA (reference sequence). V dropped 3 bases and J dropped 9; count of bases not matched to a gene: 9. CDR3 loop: CSAREPGLAVEQFF. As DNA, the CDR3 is TGCAGTGCTAGGGAACCGGGACTAGCTGTTGAGCAGTTCTTC.

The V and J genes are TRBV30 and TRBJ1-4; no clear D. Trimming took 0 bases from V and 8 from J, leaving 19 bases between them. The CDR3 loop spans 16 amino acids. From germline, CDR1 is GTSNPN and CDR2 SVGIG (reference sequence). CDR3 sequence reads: CAWSVGVSTSAEKLFF. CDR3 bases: TGTGCCTGGAGTGTAGGAGTGTCCACCAGCGCGGAAAAACTGTTTTTT.

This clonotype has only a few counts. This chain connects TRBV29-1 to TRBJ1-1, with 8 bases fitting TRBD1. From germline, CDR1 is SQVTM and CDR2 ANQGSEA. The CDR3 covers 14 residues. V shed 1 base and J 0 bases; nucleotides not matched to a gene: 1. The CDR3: CSVEARGLNTEAFF. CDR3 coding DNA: TGCAGCGTTGAAGCCAGGGGGCTGAACACTGAAGCTTTCTTT.

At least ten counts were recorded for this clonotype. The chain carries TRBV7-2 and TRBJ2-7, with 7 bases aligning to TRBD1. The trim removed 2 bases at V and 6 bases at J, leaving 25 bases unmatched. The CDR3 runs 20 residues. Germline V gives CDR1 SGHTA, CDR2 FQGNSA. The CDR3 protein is CASSLRVPTGSLSPIGEQYF. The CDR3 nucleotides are TGTGCCAGCAGCTTAAGAGTTCCGACAGGGTCACTTTCCCCCATAGGCGAGCAGTACTTC.

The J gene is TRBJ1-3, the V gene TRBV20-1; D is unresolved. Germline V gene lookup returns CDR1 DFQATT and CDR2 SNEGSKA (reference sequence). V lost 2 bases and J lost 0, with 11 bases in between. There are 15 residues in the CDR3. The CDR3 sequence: CSARPSDTSGNTIYF. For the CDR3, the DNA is TGCAGTGCTAGACCTTCCGACACCTCTGGAAACACCATATATTTT.